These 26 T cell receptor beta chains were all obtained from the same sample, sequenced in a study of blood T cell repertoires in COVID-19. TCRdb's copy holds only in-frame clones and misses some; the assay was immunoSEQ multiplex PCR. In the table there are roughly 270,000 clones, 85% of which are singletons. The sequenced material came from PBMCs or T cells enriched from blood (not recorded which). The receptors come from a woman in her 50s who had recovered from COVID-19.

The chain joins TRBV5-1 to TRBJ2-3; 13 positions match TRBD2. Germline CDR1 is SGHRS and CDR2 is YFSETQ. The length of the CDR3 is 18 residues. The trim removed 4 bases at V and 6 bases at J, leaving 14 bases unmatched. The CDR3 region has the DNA TGCGCCAGCAGCCCGGTTGGGACTAGCGGGATGGATTTTGATACGCAGTATTTT. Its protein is CASSPVGTSGMDFDTQYF.

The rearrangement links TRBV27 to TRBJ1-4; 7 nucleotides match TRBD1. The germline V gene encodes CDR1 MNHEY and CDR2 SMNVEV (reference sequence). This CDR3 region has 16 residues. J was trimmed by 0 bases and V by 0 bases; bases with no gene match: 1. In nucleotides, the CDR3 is TGTGCCAGCAGTTTATCTACAGGGGCAACTAATGAAAAACTGTTTTTT. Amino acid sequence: CASSLSTGATNEKLFF.

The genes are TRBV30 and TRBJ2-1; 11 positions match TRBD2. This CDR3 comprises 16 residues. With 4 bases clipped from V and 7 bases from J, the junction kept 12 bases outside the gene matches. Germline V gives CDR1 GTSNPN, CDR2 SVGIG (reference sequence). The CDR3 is CAWIQPTGLAANEQFF. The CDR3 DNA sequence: TGTGCCTGGATTCAACCAACGGGACTAGCGGCGAATGAGCAGTTCTTC.

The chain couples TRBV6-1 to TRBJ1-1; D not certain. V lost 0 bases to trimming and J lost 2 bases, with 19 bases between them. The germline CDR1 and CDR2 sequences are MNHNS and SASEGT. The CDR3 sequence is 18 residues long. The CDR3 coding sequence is TGTGCCAGCAGTGAAGCGGCTATTGGTCCCAAGACAAACACTGAAGCTTTCTTT. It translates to CASSEAAIGPKTNTEAFF.

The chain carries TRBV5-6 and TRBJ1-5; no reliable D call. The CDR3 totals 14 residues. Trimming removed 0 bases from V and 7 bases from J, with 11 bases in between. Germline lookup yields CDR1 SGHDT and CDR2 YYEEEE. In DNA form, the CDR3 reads TGTGCCAGCAGCTTGGAGCCGGGTGACCAGCCCCAGCATTTT. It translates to CASSLEPGDQPQHF.

The CDR3 sequence: CASSIYLTRDGYTF. DNA for the CDR3: TGTGCCAGTAGTATTTACTTAACTAGAGATGGCTACACCTTC. The rearrangement joins TRBV19 to TRBJ1-2; D remains unclear. The germline V and J ends were trimmed by 3 bases and 6 bases, with 14 bases remaining between them. Germline-derived CDR1 and CDR2 are LNHDA and SQIVND (reference sequence). The CDR3 length is 14 residues.

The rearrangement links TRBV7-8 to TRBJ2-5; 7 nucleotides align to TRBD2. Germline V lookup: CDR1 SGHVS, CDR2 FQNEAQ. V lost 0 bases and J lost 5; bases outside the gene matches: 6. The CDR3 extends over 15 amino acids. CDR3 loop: CASSLAGGPSETQYF. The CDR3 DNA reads TGTGCCAGCAGCTTAGCGGGAGGGCCCTCGGAGACCCAGTACTTC.

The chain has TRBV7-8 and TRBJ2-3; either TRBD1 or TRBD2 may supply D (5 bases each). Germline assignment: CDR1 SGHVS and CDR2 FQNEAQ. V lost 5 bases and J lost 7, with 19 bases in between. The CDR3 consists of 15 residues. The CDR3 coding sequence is TGTGCCAGCAGCCGAGAGGGGCAGGGTGGAAATACGCAGTATTTT. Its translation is CASSREGQGGNTQYF.

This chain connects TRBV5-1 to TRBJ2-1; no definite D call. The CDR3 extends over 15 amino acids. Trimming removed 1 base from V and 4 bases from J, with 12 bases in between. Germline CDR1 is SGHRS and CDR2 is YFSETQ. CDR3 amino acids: CASSLSQVEYNEQFF. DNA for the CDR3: TGCGCCAGCAGCTTGAGCCAGGTTGAGTACAATGAGCAGTTCTTC. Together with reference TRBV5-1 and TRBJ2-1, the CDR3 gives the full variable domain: KAGVTQTPRYLIKTRGQQVTLSCSPISGHRSVSWYQQTPGQGLQFLFEYFSETQRNKGNFPGRFSGRQFSNSRSEMNVSTLELGDSALYLCASSLSQVEYNEQFFGPGTRLTVL.

The CDR3, as DNA: TGTGCCAGCAGTGAAGAACAGGAAAAACTGTTTTTT. This translates into CASSEEQEKLFF. The chain links TRBV2 to TRBJ1-4; D unresolved. Between the trimmed V and J ends, which lost 1 base and 8 bases, there was a span of 5 bases. The CDR3 has 12 amino acids. Germline CDR1 reads SNHLY; CDR2 reads FYNNEI.

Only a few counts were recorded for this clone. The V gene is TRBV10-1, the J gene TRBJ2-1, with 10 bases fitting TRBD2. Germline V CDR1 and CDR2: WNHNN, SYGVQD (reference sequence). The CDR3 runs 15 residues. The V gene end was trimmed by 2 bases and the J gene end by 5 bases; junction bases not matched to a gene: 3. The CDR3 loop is CASSEGLAEHNEQFF. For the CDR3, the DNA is TGCGCCAGCAGTGAGGGACTAGCGGAACACAATGAGCAGTTCTTC.

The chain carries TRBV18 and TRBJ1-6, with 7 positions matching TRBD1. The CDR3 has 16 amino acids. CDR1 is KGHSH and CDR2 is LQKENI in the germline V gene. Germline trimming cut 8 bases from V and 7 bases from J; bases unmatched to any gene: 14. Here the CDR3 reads CASGRDSTPGNSPLHF. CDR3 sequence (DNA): TGTGCCAGCGGAAGGGACAGCACCCCGGGGAATTCACCCCTCCACTTT.

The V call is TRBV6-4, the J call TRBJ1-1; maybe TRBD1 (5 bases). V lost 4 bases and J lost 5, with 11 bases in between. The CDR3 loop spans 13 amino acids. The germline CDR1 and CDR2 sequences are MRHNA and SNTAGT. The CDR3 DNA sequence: TGTGCCAGCAGTGTCGTGGGGGGTACTGAAGCTTTCTTT. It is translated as CASSVVGGTEAFF.

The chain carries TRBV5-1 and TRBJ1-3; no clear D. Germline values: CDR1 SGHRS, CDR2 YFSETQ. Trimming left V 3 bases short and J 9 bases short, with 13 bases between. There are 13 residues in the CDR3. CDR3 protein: CASSSEEGGTIYF. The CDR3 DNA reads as TGCGCCAGCAGCTCGGAGGAAGGCGGCACCATATATTTT. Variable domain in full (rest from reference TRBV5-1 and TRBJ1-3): KAGVTQTPRYLIKTRGQQVTLSCSPISGHRSVSWYQQTPGQGLQFLFEYFSETQRNKGNFPGRFSGRQFSNSRSEMNVSTLELGDSALYLCASSSEEGGTIYFGEGSWLTVV.

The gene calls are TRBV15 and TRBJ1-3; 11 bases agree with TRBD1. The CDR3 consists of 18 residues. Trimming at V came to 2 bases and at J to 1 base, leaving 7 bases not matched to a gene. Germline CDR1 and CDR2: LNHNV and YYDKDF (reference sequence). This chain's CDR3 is CATSRPRGTGGSGNTIYF. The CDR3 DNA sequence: TGTGCCACCAGCAGACCTCGGGGGACAGGGGGTTCTGGAAACACCATATATTTT.

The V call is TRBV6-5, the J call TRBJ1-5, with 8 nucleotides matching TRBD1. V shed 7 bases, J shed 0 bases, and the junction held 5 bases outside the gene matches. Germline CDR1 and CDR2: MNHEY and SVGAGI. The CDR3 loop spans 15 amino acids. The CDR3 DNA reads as TGTGCCAGCAATGGGGACAGGAGTAGCAATCAGCCCCAGCATTTT. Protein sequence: CASNGDRSSNQPQHF.

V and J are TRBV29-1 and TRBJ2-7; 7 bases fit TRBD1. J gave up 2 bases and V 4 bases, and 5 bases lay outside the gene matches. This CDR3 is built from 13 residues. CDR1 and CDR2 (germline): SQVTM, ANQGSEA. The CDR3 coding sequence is TGCAGCGTTGCACTGACAGGGCCCTACGAGCAGTACTTC. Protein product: CSVALTGPYEQYF.

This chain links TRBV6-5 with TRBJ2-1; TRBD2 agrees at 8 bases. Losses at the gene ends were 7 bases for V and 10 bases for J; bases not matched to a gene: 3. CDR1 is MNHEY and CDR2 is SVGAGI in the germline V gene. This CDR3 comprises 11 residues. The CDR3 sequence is CASNRLAEQFF. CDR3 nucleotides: TGTGCCAGCAACCGACTAGCGGAGCAGTTCTTC.

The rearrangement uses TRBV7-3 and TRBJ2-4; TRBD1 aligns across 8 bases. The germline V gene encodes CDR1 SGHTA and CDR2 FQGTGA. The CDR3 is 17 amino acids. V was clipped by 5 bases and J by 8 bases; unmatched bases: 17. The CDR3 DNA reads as TGTGCCAGCAGCCAGGGTCCCAGGGGGCGCCCCGTGGACATTCAGTACTTC. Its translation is CASSQGPRGRPVDIQYF.

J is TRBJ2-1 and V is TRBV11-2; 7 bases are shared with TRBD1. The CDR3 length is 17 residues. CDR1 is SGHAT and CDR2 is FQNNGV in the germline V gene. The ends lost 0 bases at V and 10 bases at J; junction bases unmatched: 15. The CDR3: CASSLETRGTALSEQFF. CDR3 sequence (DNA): TGTGCCAGCAGCTTAGAGACTCGTGGGACAGCCCTTAGCGAGCAGTTCTTC. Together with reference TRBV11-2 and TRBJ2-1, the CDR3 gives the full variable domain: EAGVAQSPRYKIIEKRQSVAFWCNPISGHATLYWYQQILGQGPKLLIQFQNNGVVDDSQLPKDRFSAERLKGVDSTLKIQPAKLEDSAVYLCASSLETRGTALSEQFFGPGTRLTVL.

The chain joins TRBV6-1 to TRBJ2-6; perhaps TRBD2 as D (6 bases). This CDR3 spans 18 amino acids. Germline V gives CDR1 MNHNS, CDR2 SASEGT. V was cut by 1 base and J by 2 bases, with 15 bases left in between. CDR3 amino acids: CASSEGIGRFAGANVLTF. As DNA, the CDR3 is TGTGCCAGCAGTGAAGGTATTGGGAGGTTCGCTGGGGCCAACGTCCTGACTTTC.

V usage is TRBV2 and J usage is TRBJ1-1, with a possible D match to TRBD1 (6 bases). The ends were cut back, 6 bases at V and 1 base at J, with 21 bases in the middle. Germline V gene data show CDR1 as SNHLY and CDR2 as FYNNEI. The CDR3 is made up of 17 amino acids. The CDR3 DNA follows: TGTGCCAGCAGCCCAGGGCAGGGGTCGCCGACGAACACTGAAGCTTTCTTT. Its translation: CASSPGQGSPTNTEAFF. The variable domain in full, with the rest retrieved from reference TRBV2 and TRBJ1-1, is EPEVTQTPSHQVTQMGQEVILRCVPISNHLYFYWYRQILGQKVEFLVSFYNNEISEKSEIFDDQFSVERPDGSNFTLKIRSTKLEDSAMYFCASSPGQGSPTNTEAFFGQGTRLTVV.

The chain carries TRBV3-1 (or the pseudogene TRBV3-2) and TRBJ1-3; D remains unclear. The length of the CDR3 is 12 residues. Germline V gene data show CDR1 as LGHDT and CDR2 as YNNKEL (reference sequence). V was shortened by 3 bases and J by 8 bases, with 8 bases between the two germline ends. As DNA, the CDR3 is TGTGCCAGCAGCCAGACCGGAGACACCATATATTTT. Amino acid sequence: CASSQTGDTIYF.

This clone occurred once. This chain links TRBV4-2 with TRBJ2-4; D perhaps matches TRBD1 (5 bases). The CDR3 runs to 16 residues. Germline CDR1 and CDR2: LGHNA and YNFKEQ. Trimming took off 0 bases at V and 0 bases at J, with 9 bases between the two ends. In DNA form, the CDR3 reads TGTGCCAGCAGCCAAGAATACAGGCTAGCCAAAAACATTCAGTACTTC. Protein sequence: CASSQEYRLAKNIQYF.

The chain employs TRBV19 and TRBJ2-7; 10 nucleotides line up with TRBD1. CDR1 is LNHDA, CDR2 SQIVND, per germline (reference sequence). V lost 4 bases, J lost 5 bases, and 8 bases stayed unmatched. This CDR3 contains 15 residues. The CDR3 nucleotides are TGTGCCAGTAGTACCTCCGGGACAGGGGCCCACGAGCAGTACTTC. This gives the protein CASSTSGTGAHEQYF.

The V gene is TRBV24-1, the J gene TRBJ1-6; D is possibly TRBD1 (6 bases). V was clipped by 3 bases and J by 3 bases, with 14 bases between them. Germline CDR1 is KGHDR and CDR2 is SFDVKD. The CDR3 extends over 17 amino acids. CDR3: CATSDDKCRGYNSPLHF. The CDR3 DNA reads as TGTGCCACCAGTGATGATAAATGCAGGGGCTATAATTCACCCCTCCACTTT.